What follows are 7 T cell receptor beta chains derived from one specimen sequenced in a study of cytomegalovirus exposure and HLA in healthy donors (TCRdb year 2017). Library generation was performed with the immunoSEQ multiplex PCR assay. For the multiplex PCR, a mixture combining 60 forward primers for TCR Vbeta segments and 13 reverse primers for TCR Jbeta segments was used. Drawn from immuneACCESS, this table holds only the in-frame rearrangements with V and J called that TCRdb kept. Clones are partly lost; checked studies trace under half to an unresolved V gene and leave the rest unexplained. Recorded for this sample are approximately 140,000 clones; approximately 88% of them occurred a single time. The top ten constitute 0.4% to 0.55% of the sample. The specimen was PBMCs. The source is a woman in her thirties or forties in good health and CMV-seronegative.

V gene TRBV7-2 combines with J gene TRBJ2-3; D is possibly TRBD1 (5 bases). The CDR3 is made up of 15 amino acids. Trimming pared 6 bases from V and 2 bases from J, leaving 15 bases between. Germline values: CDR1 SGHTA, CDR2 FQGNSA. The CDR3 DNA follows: TGTGCCAGCAGTCTAGGGGCTACCCTCACAGATACGCAGTATTTT. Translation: CASSLGATLTDTQYF.

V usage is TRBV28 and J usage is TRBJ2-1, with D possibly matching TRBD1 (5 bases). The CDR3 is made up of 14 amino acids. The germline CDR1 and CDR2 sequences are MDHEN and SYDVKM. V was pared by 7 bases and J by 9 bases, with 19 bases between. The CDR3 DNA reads TGTGCCAGCAAGCCGCCGACTGGACATCTTGAGCAGTTCTTC. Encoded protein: CASKPPTGHLEQFF.

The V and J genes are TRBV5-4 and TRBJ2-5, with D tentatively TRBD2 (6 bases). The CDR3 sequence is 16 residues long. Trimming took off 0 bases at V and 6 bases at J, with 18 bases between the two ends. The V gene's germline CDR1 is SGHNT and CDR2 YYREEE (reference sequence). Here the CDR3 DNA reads TGTGCCAGCAGCTTGGCGGTTGGGCGGGGTACGAAGACCCAGTACTTC. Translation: CASSLAVGRGTKTQYF.

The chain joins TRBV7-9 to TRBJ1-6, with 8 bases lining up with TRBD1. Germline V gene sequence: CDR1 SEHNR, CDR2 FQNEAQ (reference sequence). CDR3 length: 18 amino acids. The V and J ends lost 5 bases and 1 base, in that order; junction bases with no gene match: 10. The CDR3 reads CASSPGTGQRSYNSPLHF. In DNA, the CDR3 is TGTGCCAGCAGCCCGGGGACAGGTCAAAGGTCCTATAATTCACCCCTCCACTTT.

CDR3 amino acids: CASSFDSGSDLSYEQYF. The CDR3 DNA sequence: TGTGCCAGCAGCTTCGATAGCGGGAGTGACCTGTCCTACGAGCAGTACTTC. The chain uses TRBV7-2 and TRBJ2-7; the match to TRBD2 covers 9 bases. V was pared by 3 bases and J by 1 base, with 10 bases of the junction left unmatched. Germline-derived CDR1 and CDR2 are SGHTA and FQGNSA. This CDR3 region has 17 residues. Full variable domain (rest looked up from reference TRBV7-2 and TRBJ2-7): GAGVSQSPSNKVTEKGKDVELRCDPISGHTALYWYRQSLGQGLEFLIYFQGNSAPDKSGLPSDRFSAERTGGSVSTLTIQRTQQEDSAVYLCASSFDSGSDLSYEQYFGPGTRLTVT.

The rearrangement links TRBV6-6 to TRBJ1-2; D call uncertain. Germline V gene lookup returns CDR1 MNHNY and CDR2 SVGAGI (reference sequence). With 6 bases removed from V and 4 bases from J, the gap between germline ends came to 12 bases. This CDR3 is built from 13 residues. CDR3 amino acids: CASSLTESYGYTF. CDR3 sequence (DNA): TGTGCCAGCAGCCTCACCGAGAGCTATGGCTACACCTTC.

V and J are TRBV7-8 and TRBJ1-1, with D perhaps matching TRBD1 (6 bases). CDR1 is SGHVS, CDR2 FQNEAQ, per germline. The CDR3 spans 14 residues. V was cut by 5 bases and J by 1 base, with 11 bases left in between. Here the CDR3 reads CASSERTANTEAFF. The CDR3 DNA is TGTGCCAGCAGCGAACGGACAGCGAACACTGAAGCTTTCTTT.